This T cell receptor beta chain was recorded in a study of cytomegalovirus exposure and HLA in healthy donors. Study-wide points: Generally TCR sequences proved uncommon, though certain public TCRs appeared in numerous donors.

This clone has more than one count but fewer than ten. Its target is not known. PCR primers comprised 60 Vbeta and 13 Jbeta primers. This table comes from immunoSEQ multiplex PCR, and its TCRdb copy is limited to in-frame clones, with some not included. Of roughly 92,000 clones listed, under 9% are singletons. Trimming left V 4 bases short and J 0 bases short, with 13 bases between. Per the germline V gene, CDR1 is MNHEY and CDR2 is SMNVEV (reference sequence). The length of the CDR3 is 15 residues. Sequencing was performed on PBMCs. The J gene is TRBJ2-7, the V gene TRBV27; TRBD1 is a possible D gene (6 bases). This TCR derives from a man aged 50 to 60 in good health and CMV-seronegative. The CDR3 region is CASSSGGLSSYEQYF. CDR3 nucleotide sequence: TGTGCCAGCAGTTCTGGGGGCTTGAGCTCCTACGAGCAGTACTTC.